The present entry profiles one T cell receptor beta chain with its context. The antigen is unknown. Researchers prepared the TCRbeta library using unique molecular identifiers, the study reports. TCRdb analysed the PCR reads with MiXCR anew, one entry per CDR3 protein. Of around 600,000 distinct CDR3 sequences detected, about 23% appear once; the ten largest clones hold roughly 14%. The source of the sample is a study of T-cell reconstitution after alpha-beta-depleted transplantation in children. Study conclusions and caveats: Alpha-beta T cells present about two months after transplant were reported to originate from several hundred expanded graft clones. TCRbeta diversity was high at day 60 in some patients (a result of surviving recipient T cells and thymic progenitors). Diversity and T-cell counts at one year after transplant derived mostly from new T cells.

V lost 1 base and J lost 7, with 10 bases in between. This CDR3 is 14 amino acids long. Germline CDR1 is SGHTA and CDR2 is FQGNSA. Specimen: PBMCs, mostly from graft donor cells, collected 360 days after TCRalphabeta/CD19-depleted stem cell transplant. The genes are TRBV7-2 and TRBJ2-2; no clear D gene. The TCR was taken from a boy under two years old who had a stem cell transplant for acute myeloid leukemia, so the T cells may come from the graft donor. The CDR3 region is CASSLVGAGGELFF. For the CDR3, the DNA is TGTGCCAGCAGCTTAGTGGGCGCAGGCGGGGAGCTGTTTTTT.